This T cell receptor (beta chain) was obtained from a study of post-analysis software for immune sequencing data. Whole-study context: The study covered relapsing-remitting, secondary progressive and progressive-relapsing courses of multiple sclerosis. General study findings and limits: Five TRBV segments, including TRBV5-6, TRBV5-1 and TRBV20-1, were more frequent in patients than controls. Compared with controls, patients showed significantly lower normalized Chao1 diversity.

Unique molecular identifiers featured in each of the TCR beta cDNA libraries. TCRdb independently ran MiXCR on the PCR reads; one entry per CDR3 protein. The table lists 450,000 to 650,000 distinct CDR3 sequences, about 40% of them singletons. V lost 0 bases to trimming and J lost 6 bases, with 13 bases between them. The CDR3 has 14 amino acids. Germline V gene lookup returns CDR1 SGHNT and CDR2 YYREEE (reference sequence). To note about this clonotype: Its antigen is not identified.

The receptor's source is a girl aged 10 to 17 with multiple sclerosis. The chain employs TRBV5-4 and TRBJ2-7, with D maybe TRBD1 (5 bases). Sequenced sample: blood. The CDR3 DNA reads as TGTGCCAGCAGCTTGGGGGCAGGGTCTAGCGAGCAGTACTTC. As protein: CASSLGAGSSEQYF.